A single sample is the source of the 22 T cell receptor beta chains below, sequenced in a study of T cell changes during pregnancy in multiple sclerosis. The table came from immunoSEQ multiplex PCR; TCRdb's copy has only in-frame clones and leaves some out. The sample yields tens of thousands of clones, approximately 89% seen once. The material was CD4+ T cells from peripheral blood mononuclear cells, obtained after pregnancy. The receptors here all came from a female donor in good health, enrolled as a control in a pregnancy study.

The gene calls are TRBV28 and TRBJ1-5, with 7 bases lining up with TRBD1. This CDR3 contains 15 residues. CDR1 is MDHEN and CDR2 is SYDVKM in the germline V gene. The junction had 6 bases not matched to a gene; V was cut back by 5 bases and J by 2 bases. CDR3 bases: TGTGCCAGCAGTCCCCTCCAGGGGGGCAATCAGCCCCAGCATTTT. Its translation: CASSPLQGGNQPQHF.

Only a few counts were recorded for this clone. This rearrangement joins TRBV19 to TRBJ1-1; 7 bases are shared with TRBD1. This CDR3 comprises 14 residues. Germline loops: CDR1 LNHDA, CDR2 SQIVND (reference sequence). V lost 4 bases to trimming and J lost 5 bases; unmatched junction nucleotides: 7. CDR3 loop: CASSSRGMRTEAFF. The CDR3 DNA follows: TGTGCCAGTAGTAGCAGGGGGATGAGAACTGAAGCTTTCTTT.

The gene calls are TRBV19 and TRBJ2-4; 11 bases map to TRBD2. Germline CDR1 LNHDA, CDR2 SQIVND (reference sequence). CDR3 length equals 14 residues. Trimming took 5 bases from V and 8 from J; bases not matched to a gene: 5. Written as DNA, the CDR3 is TGTGCCAGTAGTGTACTAGCGGGAGACCACATTCAGTACTTC. Its translation is CASSVLAGDHIQYF.

This chain links TRBV5-4 with TRBJ2-7; perhaps TRBD2 as D (6 bases). The CDR3 loop spans 15 amino acids. The V gene's germline CDR1 is SGHNT and CDR2 YYREEE (reference sequence). The V end was cut by 0 bases, the J end by 6 bases, with 16 bases between. CDR3: CASSLAGTPGTEQYF. The DNA for the CDR3 is TGTGCCAGCAGCTTGGCCGGGACTCCGGGAACCGAGCAGTACTTC.

V is TRBV11-1 and J is TRBJ1-4; 9 nucleotides agree with TRBD1. This CDR3 region has 14 residues. CDR1 is SGHAT and CDR2 is FQDESV in the germline V gene (reference sequence). The V gene end was trimmed by 5 bases and the J gene end by 8 bases; junction bases not matched to a gene: 6. CDR3 loop: CASSKTGGREKLFF. The CDR3 DNA reads TGTGCCAGCAGCAAAACAGGGGGCCGGGAAAAACTGTTTTTT.

The chain uses TRBV21-1 and TRBJ2-7; the DNA was not compared with TRBD1, the D call given in the table. TRBV21-1 is recorded as a pseudogene. This CDR3 is 13 amino acids long. CDR3 sequence: CASDRDWPYEQYF. CDR3 nucleotides: TGTGCCAGTGACAGGGATTGGCCCTACGAGCAGTACTTC.

V is TRBV5-6 and J is TRBJ2-3; D is perhaps TRBD2 (6 bases). Germline-derived CDR1 and CDR2 are SGHDT and YYEEEE. Trimming left V 0 bases short and J 0 bases short, with 8 bases between. The CDR3 runs to 15 residues. The CDR3 protein is CASSLGGTSTDTQYF. The CDR3 DNA reads as TGTGCCAGCAGCTTGGGTGGGACTAGCACAGATACGCAGTATTTT.

This chain links TRBV7-3 with TRBJ2-2, with D perhaps matching TRBD1 (6 bases). The V gene's germline CDR1 is SGHTA and CDR2 FQGTGA. Between the trimmed V and J ends, which lost 3 bases and 5 bases, there was a span of 10 bases. The CDR3 spans 14 residues. The CDR3 DNA sequence: TGTGCCAGCAGCTTTTACAGGGCTACCGGGGAGCTGTTTTTT. Encoded protein: CASSFYRATGELFF. Complete variable domain (other parts from reference TRBV7-3 and TRBJ2-2): GAGVSQTPSNKVTEKGKYVELRCDPISGHTALYWYRQSLGQGPEFLIYFQGTGAADDSGLPNDRFFAVRPEGSVSTLKIQRTERGDSAVYLCASSFYRATGELFFGEGSRLTVL.

CDR3 in DNA: TGCGCCAGAGATAGCGGGGGGGCCCGTGAGACCCAGTACTTC. This encodes CARDSGGARETQYF. V and J are TRBV10-1 and TRBJ2-5; 11 bases map to TRBD2. Germline V gene lookup returns CDR1 WNHNN and CDR2 SYGVQD (reference sequence). The CDR3 spans 14 residues. The J segment lost 5 bases and the V segment lost 9 bases, leaving 8 bases of the junction unmatched.

The CDR3 DNA follows: TGTGCCAGCTCACCCCCGGGACTAGCGGGAGGCAATGAGCAGTTCTTC. It yields the protein CASSPPGLAGGNEQFF. V gene TRBV18 combines with J gene TRBJ2-1; 15 bases match TRBD2. The J segment lost 6 bases and the V segment lost 3 bases, leaving 3 bases of the junction unmatched. The CDR3 is 16 amino acids. Germline CDR1 reads KGHSH; CDR2 reads LQKENI. The full variable domain, with the rest looked up from reference TRBV18 and TRBJ2-1, is NAGVMQNPRHLVRRRGQEARLRCSPMKGHSHVYWYRQLPEEGLKFMVYLQKENIIDESGMPKERFSAEFPKEGPSILRIQQVVRGDSAAYFCASSPPGLAGGNEQFFGPGTRLTVL.

The V call is TRBV27, the J call TRBJ1-4, with 8 bases that match TRBD1. This CDR3 is built from 16 residues. CDR1 and CDR2 from the germline V gene are MNHEY and SMNVEV (reference sequence). With 7 bases clipped from V and 7 bases from J, the junction kept 14 bases outside the gene matches. This chain's CDR3 is CASTHLTGAGSEKLFF. DNA of the CDR3: TGTGCCAGCACCCACCTGACAGGGGCGGGGAGTGAAAAACTGTTTTTT.

This chain connects TRBV7-9 to TRBJ1-5; 7 bases line up with TRBD1. From germline, CDR1 is SEHNR and CDR2 FQNEAQ (reference sequence). The V and J ends lost 5 bases and 7 bases, in that order; junction bases with no gene match: 5. The CDR3 runs to 13 residues. CDR3 loop: CASSNRGGQPQHF. CDR3 in DNA: TGTGCCAGCAGCAACAGGGGCGGGCAGCCCCAGCATTTT.

The rearrangement links TRBV29-1 to TRBJ1-1, with D perhaps matching TRBD1 (6 bases). Trimming took off 8 bases at V and 1 base at J, with 20 bases between the two ends. This CDR3 is 15 amino acids long. CDR1 SQVTM and CDR2 ANQGSEA come from the germline V gene. The CDR3 DNA reads TGCAGCCATAAGGGGGACATGACAGGGAACACTGAAGCTTTCTTT. Translated: CSHKGDMTGNTEAFF.

The J gene is TRBJ2-7, the V gene TRBV28; 13 positions match TRBD2. Trimming cost V 3 bases and J 2 bases; bases outside gene matches: 13. The V gene's germline CDR1 is MDHEN and CDR2 SYDVKM. This CDR3 is built from 19 residues. The CDR3 DNA is TGTGCCAGCAGTTTGTGGACTAGCGGGAGAGGCGGGAGGGCCTACGAGCAGTACTTC. Protein sequence: CASSLWTSGRGGRAYEQYF.

This clone is a singleton in its sample. The V call is TRBV7-9, the J call TRBJ2-7; D is possibly TRBD1 (5 bases). The CDR3 is made up of 13 amino acids. Deletions cut 5 bases from V and 7 bases from J, with 15 bases between. The V gene's germline CDR1 is SEHNR and CDR2 FQNEAQ (reference sequence). The CDR3 bases are TGTGCCAGCAGCCCTCCTGGTGGGGCAGAGCAGTACTTC. Amino acids: CASSPPGGAEQYF.

The J gene is TRBJ1-1, the V gene TRBV6-6; unclear D gene. Germline CDR1 is MNHNY and CDR2 is SVGAGI (reference sequence). The CDR3 runs to 15 residues. Trimming took 5 bases from V and 4 from J, leaving 17 bases between them. The CDR3 protein is CASSTMGVELTEAFF. CDR3 DNA: TGTGCCAGCAGTACGATGGGAGTAGAACTCACTGAAGCTTTCTTT.

V gene TRBV5-4 combines with J gene TRBJ2-7, with 10 bases matching TRBD1. CDR1 is SGHNT and CDR2 is YYREEE in the germline V gene (reference sequence). The CDR3 is made up of 13 amino acids. V was clipped by 5 bases and J by 5 bases; unmatched bases: 4. CDR3: CASSSDRGHEQYF. The DNA for the CDR3 is TGTGCCAGCAGTTCCGACAGGGGGCACGAGCAGTACTTC.

The rearrangement links TRBV4-2 to TRBJ2-7; weak D call: TRBD2 (6 bases). Trimming pared 4 bases from V and 4 bases from J, leaving 20 bases between. CDR3 length equals 16 residues. In germline, CDR1 is LGHNA, CDR2 YNFKEQ. The CDR3 reads CASSREGTSVAYEQYF. The CDR3 DNA reads TGTGCCAGCAGCCGGGAAGGGACTTCGGTAGCGTACGAGCAGTACTTC.

The rearrangement uses TRBV19 and TRBJ1-2; D possibly corresponds to TRBD1 (6 bases). This CDR3 region has 13 residues. Looked up from germline, CDR1 is LNHDA and CDR2 is SQIVND (reference sequence). V was pared by 6 bases and J by 0 bases, with 8 bases between. The CDR3 protein is CASRTGSNYGYTF. The CDR3 coding sequence is TGTGCCAGTAGGACAGGATCTAACTATGGCTACACCTTC.

This chain uses TRBV6-5 with TRBJ1-5, with a tentative D call TRBD1 (6 bases). The V end was cut by 6 bases, the J end by 1 base, with 10 bases between. This CDR3 region has 14 residues. Germline V gene data show CDR1 as MNHEY and CDR2 as SVGAGI. DNA for the CDR3: TGTGCCAGCAGCCGCGGACAGAGCAATCAGCCCCAGCATTTT. Its translation is CASSRGQSNQPQHF.

The V call is TRBV7-2, the J call TRBJ1-5, with D hard to call. Trimming stripped 10 bases from V and 0 bases from J, with 10 bases between. Germline CDR1 and CDR2: SGHTA and FQGNSA. The CDR3 runs to 13 residues. The CDR3 reads CAKPSLSNQPQHF. The CDR3 DNA sequence: TGTGCCAAACCTAGCCTTAGCAATCAGCCCCAGCATTTT.

This clone was counted between two and nine times. The chain uses TRBV2 and TRBJ1-3, with 8 bases identical to TRBD1. The trim removed 5 bases at V and 3 bases at J, leaving 6 bases unmatched. The CDR3 is made up of 15 amino acids. The germline V gene encodes CDR1 SNHLY and CDR2 FYNNEI. The CDR3 is CASSSTGGGGNTIYF. The CDR3 nucleotides are TGTGCCAGCAGTTCCACAGGGGGAGGTGGAAACACCATATATTTT. Complete variable domain (other parts from reference TRBV2 and TRBJ1-3): EPEVTQTPSHQVTQMGQEVILRCVPISNHLYFYWYRQILGQKVEFLVSFYNNEISEKSEIFDDQFSVERPDGSNFTLKIRSTKLEDSAMYFCASSSTGGGGNTIYFGEGSWLTVV.